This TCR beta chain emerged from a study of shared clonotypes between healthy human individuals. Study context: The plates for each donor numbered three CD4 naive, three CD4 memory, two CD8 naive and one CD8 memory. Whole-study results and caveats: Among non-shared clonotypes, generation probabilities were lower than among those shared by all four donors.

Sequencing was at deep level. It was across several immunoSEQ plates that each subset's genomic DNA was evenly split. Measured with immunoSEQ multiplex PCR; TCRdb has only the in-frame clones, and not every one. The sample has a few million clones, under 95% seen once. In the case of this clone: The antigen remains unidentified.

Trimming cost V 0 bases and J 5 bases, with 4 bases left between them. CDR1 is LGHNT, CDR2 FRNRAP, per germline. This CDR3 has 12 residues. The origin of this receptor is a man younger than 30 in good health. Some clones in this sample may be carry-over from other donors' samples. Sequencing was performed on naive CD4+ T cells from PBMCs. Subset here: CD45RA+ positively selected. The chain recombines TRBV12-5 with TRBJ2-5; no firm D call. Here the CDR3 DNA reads TGTGCTAGTGGTTTGGTACGGGAGACCCAGTACTTC. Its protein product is CASGLVRETQYF.